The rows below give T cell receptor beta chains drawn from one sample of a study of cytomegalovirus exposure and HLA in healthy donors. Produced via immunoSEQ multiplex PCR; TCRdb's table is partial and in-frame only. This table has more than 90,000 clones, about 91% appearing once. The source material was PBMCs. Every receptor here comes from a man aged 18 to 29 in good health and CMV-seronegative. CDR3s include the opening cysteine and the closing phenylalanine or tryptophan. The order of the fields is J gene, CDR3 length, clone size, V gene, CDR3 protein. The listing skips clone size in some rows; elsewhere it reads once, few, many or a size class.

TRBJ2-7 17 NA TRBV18 CASSRSQIEGGVYEQYF
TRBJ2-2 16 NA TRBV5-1 CASSPNVAGGPGELFF
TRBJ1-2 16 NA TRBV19 CASSTATGGIFYGYTF
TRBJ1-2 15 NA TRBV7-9 CASSGRENNNYGYTF
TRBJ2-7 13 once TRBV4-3 CASSQDAGYEQYF
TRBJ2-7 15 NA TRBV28 CASSRGPGQGYEQYF
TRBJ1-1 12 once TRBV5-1 CASNDRNTEAFF
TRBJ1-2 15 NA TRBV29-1 CSVWPSLTGTYGYTF
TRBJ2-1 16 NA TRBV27 CASSFFREQGSNEQFF
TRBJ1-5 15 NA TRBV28 CASSGPSGSNQPQHF
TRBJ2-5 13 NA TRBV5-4 CASSFGVRETQYF
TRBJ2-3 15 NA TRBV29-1 CSVDGFIQGSDTQYF
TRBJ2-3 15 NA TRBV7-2 CASSRTSGGSDTQYF
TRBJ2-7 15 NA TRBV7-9 CASSARDRGLDEQYF
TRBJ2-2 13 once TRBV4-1 CASSHAGTGELFF
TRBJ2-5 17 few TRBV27 CASSPQGTSGRGETQYF